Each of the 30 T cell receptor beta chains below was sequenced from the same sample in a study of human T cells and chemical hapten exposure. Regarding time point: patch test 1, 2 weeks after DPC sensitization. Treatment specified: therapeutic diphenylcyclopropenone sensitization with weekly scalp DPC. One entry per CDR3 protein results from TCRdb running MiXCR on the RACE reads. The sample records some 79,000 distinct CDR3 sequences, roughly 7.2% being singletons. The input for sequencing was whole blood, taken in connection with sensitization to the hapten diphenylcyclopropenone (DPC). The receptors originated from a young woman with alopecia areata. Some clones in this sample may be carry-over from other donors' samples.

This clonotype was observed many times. For the CDR3, the DNA is TGTGCCAGCAGTTTTTGGGACAGACAAGAGACCCAGTACTTC. This translates into CASSFWDRQETQYF. The V gene is TRBV12-3 or TRBV12-4, the J gene TRBJ2-5; TRBD1 matches 7 bases. The CDR3 is 14 amino acids. V gave up 3 bases and J gave up 2 bases; unmatched junction bases: 3.

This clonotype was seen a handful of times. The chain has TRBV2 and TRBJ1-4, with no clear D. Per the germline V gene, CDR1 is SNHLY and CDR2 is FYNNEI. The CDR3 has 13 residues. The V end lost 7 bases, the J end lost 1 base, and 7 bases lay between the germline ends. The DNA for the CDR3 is TGTGCCAGCACTAGGCGAACTAATGAAAAACTGTTTTTT. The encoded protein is CASTRRTNEKLFF.

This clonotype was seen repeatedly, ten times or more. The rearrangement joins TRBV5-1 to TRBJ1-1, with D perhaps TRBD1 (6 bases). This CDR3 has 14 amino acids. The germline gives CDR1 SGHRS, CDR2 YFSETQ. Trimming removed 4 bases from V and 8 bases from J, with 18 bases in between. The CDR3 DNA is TGCGCCAGCAGCCAACCTACCCGGCAGGGGGAAGCTTTCTTT. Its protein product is CASSQPTRQGEAFF.

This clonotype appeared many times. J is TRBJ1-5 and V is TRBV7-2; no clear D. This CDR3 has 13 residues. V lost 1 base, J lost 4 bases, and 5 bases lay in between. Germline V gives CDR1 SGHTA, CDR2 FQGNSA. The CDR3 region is CASSLGLNQPQHF. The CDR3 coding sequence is TGTGCCAGCAGCTTAGGGTTGAATCAGCCCCAGCATTTT.

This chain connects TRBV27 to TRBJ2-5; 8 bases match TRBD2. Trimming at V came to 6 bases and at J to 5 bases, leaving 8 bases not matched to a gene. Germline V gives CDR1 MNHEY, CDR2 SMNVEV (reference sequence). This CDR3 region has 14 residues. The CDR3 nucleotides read TGTGCCAGCAGCCGCCGGACTAGCTCGGAGACCCAGTACTTC. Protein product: CASSRRTSSETQYF.

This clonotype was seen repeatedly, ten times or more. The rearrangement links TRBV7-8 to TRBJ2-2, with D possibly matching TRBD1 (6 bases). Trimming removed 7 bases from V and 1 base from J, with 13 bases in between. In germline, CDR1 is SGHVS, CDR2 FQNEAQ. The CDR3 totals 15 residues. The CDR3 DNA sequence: TGTGCCAGCAACCTGGGGACAAAGAACACCGGGGAGCTGTTTTTT. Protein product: CASNLGTKNTGELFF.

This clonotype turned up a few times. CDR3 protein: CASTPQVGSYNEQFF. The CDR3 DNA is TGTGCCAGCACCCCACAAGTTGGGTCCTACAATGAGCAGTTCTTC. The chain uses TRBV3-1 and TRBJ2-1; no clear D. V dropped 7 bases and J dropped 1 base, with 14 bases sitting between them. Germline V gene data show CDR1 as LGHDT and CDR2 as YNNKEL (reference sequence). CDR3 size: 15 residues.

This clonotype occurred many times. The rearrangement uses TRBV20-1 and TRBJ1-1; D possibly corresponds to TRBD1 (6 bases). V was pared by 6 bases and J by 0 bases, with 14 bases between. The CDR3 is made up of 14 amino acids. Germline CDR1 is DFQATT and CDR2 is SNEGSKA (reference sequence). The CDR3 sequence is CSARRQVMNTEAFF. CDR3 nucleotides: TGCAGTGCCAGACGACAGGTAATGAACACTGAAGCTTTCTTT.

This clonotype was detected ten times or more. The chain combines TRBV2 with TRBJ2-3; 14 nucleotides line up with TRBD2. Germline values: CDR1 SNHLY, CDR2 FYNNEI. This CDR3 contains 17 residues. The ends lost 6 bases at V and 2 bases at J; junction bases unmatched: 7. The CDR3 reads CASSPGLAGAHTDTQYF. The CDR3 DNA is TGTGCCAGCAGCCCGGGACTAGCGGGGGCCCACACAGATACGCAGTATTTT.

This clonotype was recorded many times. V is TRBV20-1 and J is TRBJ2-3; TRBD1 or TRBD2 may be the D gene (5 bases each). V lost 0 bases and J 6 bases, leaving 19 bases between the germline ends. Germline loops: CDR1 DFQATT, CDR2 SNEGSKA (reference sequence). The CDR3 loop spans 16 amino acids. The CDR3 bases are TGCAGTGCTAGAGATTATGGGCTGGGGGTTGAGGATACGCAGTATTTT. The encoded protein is CSARDYGLGVEDTQYF.

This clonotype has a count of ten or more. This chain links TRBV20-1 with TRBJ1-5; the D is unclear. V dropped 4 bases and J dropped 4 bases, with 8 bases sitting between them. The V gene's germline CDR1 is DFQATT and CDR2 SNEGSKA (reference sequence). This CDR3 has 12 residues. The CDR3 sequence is CSANFGNQPQHF. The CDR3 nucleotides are TGCAGTGCTAATTTTGGTAATCAGCCCCAGCATTTT.

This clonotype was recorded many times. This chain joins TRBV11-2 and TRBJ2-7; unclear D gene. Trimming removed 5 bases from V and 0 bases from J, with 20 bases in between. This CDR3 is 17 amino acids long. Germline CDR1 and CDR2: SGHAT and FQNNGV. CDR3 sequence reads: CASSPDSNAAGSYEQYF. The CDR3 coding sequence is TGTGCCAGCAGCCCTGATTCCAACGCTGCTGGCTCCTACGAGCAGTACTTC.

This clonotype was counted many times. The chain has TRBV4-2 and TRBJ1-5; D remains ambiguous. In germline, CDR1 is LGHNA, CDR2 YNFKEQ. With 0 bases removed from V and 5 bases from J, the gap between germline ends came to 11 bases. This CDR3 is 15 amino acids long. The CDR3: CASSQDFEGYQPQHF. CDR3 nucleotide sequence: TGTGCCAGCAGCCAAGATTTTGAGGGATATCAGCCCCAGCATTTT.

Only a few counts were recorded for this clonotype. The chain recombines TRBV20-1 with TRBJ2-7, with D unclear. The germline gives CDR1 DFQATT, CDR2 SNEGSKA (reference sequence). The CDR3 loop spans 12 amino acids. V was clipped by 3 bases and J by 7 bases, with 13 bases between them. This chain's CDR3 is CSARVGLREQYF. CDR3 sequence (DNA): TGCAGTGCTAGGGTCGGTTTAAGGGAGCAGTACTTC.

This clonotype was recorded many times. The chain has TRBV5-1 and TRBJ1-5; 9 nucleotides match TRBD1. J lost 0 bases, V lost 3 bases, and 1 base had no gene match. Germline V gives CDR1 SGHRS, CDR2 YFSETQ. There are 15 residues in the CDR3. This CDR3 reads CASSSTGGSNQPQHF. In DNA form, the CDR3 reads TGCGCCAGCAGCTCGACAGGGGGTAGCAATCAGCCCCAGCATTTT.

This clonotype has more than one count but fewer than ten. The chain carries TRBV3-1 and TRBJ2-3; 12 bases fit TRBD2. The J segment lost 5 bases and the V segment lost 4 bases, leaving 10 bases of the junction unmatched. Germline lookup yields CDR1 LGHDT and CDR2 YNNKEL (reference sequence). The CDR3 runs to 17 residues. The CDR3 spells CASSLLGTSGFKDTQYF. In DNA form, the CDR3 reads TGTGCCAGCAGCCTGCTTGGGACTAGCGGGTTTAAAGATACGCAGTATTTT.

The DNA for the CDR3 is TGTGCCAGCAATCCGGGACAGAACAATCAGCCCCAGCATTTT. Translated, it gives CASNPGQNNQPQHF. The chain employs TRBV6-5 and TRBJ1-5; 7 bases fit TRBD1. CDR1 is MNHEY, CDR2 SVGAGI, per germline. The CDR3 totals 14 residues. V lost 7 bases and J lost 3; bases outside the gene matches: 6.

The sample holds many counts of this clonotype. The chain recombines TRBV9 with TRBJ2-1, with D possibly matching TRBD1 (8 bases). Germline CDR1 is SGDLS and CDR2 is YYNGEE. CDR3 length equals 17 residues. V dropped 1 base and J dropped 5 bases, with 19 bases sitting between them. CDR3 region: CASSVRAGGAGDNEQFF. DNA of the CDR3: TGTGCCAGCAGCGTAAGGGCAGGGGGCGCGGGGGACAATGAGCAGTTCTTC.

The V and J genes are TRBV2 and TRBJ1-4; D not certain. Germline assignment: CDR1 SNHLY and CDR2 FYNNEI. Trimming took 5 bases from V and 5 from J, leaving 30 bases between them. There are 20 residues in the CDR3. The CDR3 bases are TGTGCCAGCAGTCTCCCACACCTAGACCCCGGAGGAGATTTAAATGAAAAACTGTTTTTT. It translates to CASSLPHLDPGGDLNEKLFF.

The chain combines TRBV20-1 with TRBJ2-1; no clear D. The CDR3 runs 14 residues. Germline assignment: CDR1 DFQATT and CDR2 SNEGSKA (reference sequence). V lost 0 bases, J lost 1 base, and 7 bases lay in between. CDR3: CSARDKVSYNEQFF. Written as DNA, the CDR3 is TGCAGTGCTAGAGATAAGGTTTCCTACAATGAGCAGTTCTTC.

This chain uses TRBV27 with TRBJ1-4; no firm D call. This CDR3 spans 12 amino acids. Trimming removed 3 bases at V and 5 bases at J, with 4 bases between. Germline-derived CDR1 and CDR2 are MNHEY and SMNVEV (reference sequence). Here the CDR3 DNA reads TGTGCCAGCAGTTTTGGAAATGAAAAACTGTTTTTT. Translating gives CASSFGNEKLFF.

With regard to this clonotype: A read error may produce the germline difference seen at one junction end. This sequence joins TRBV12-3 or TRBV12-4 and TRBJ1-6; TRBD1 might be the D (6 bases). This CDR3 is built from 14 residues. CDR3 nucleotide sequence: TGTGCCAGCAGTTTAGGGACAGCTAATTCACCCCTCTACTTT. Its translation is CASSLGTANSPLYF.

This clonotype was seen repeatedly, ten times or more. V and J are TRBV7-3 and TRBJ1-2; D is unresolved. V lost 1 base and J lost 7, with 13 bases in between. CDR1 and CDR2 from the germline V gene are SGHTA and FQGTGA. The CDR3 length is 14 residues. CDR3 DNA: TGTGCCAGCAGCTTAAGAGGGTCGAAGGCTGGCTACACCTTC. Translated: CASSLRGSKAGYTF.

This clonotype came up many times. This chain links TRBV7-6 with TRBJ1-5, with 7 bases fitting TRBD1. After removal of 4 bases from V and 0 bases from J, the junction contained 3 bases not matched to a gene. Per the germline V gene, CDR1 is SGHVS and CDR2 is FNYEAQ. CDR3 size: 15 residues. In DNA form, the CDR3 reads TGTGCCAGCAGCTCAGGACAGGATAGCAATCAGCCCCAGCATTTT. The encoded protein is CASSSGQDSNQPQHF.

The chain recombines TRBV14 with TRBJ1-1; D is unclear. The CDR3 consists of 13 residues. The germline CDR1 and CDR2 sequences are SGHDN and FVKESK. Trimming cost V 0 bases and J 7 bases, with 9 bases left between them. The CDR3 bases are TGTGCCAGCAGCCAAGATCGTAGCGGTGAAGCTTTCTTT. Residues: CASSQDRSGEAFF.

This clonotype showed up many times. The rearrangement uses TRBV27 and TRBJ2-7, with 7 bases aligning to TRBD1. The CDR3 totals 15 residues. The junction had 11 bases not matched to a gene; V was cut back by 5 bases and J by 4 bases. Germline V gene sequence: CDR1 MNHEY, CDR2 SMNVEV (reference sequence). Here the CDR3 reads CASSRHRDSIYEQYF. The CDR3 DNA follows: TGTGCCAGCAGTCGCCATCGGGACAGCATTTACGAGCAGTACTTC.

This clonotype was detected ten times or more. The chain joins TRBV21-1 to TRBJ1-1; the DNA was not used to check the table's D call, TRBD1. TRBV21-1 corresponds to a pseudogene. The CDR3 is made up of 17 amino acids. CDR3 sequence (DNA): TGTGCCAGCAGCCCCCCCGGGGGGGCAGGGATTCACACTGAAGCTTTCTTT. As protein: CASSPPGGAGIHTEAFF.

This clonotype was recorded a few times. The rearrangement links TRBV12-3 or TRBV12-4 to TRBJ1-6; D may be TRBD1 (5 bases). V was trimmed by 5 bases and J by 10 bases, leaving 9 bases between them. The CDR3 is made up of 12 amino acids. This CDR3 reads CASSPGASPLHF. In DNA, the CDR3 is TGTGCCAGCAGTCCCGGGGCCTCACCCCTCCACTTT.

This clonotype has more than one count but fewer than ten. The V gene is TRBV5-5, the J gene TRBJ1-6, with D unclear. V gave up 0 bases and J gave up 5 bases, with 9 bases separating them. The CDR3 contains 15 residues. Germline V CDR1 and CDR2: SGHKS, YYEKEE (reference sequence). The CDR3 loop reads CASSLGPGNNSPLHF. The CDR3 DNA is TGTGCCAGCAGCTTGGGGCCGGGGAATAATTCACCCCTCCACTTT.

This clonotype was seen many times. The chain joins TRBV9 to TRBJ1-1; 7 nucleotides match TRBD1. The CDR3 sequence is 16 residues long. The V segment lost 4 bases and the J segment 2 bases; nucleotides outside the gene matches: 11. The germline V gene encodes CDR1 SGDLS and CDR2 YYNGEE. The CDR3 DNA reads TGTGCCAGCAGCCCCAACGGACAGGCGATAAACACTGAAGCTTTCTTT. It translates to CASSPNGQAINTEAFF.